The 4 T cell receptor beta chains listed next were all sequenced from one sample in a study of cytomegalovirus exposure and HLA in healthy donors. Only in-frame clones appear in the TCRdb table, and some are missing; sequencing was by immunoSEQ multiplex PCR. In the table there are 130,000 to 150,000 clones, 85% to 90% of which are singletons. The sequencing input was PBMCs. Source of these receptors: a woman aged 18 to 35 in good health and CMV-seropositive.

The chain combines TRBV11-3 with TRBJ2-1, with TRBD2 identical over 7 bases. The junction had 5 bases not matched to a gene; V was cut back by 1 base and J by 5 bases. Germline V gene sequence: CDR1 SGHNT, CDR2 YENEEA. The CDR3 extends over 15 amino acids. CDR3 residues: CASSLVAGVDNEQFF. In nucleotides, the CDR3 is TGTGCCAGCAGCTTAGTGGCGGGAGTGGACAATGAGCAGTTCTTC.

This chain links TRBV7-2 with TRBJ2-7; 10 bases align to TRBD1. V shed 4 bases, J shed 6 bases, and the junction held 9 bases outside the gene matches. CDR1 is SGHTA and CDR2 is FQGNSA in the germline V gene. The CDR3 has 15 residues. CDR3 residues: CASSSEGTGVSEQYF. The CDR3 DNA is TGTGCCAGCAGCTCGGAAGGGACAGGGGTCAGCGAGCAGTACTTC.

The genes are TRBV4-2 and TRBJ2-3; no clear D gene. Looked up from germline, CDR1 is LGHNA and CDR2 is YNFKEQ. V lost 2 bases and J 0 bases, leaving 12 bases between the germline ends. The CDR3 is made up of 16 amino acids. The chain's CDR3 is CASSQTWSLSTDTQYF. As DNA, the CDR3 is TGTGCCAGCAGCCAAACATGGAGCCTAAGCACAGATACGCAGTATTTT.

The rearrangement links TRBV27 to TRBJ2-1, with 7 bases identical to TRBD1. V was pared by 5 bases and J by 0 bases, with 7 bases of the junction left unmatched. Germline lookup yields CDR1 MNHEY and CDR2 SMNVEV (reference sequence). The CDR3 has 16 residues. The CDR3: CASSTPTGTSYNEQFF. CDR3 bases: TGTGCCAGCAGTACCCCGACAGGGACCTCCTACAATGAGCAGTTCTTC.